A single sample gave rise to the 18 T cell receptor beta chains below, sequenced in a study of CD8 T cells in ankylosing spondylitis (dated by TCRdb to 2015 to 2018). Libraries were made using 5' RACE. This sample was sequenced with an Illumina HiSeq 2500. TCRdb applied fastp at Q25 and MiXCR to the public reads, then kept only in-frame beta chains. Here each entry gathers all rows of one CDR3 protein and keeps the most common genes and DNA. This sample holds 230,000 or so distinct CDR3 sequences; 15% to 20% were observed only once. Approximately 33% of the sample belongs to the ten largest clones. The material sequenced was blood, either unsorted or a sorted T cell fraction (not recorded which). These receptors all stem from a male donor with ankylosing spondylitis or in good health (not recorded which).

This clonotype appeared a few times. The genes are TRBV6-1 and TRBJ2-1; D gene unclear. Germline CDR1 MNHNS, CDR2 SASEGT. The CDR3 runs to 16 residues. V was cut by 6 bases and J by 1 base, with 16 bases left in between. CDR3 residues: CASSPGPSLSYNEQFF. In DNA, the CDR3 is TGTGCCAGCAGCCCCGGACCATCTCTGTCCTACAATGAGCAGTTCTTC.

This clonotype has only a few counts. This chain links TRBV21-1 with TRBJ2-1; TRBD1, the table's D call, was not compared with the DNA. TRBV21-1 is designated a pseudogene. This CDR3 contains 12 residues. CDR3 amino acids: CASRQTGHEQFF. For the CDR3, the DNA is TGTGCCAGCAGACAGACAGGGCATGAGCAGTTCTTC.

The chain has TRBV4-3 and TRBJ2-1; TRBD2 matches at 8 bases. Germline CDR1 and CDR2: LGHNA and YSLEER. J was trimmed by 0 bases and V by 0 bases; bases with no gene match: 7. This CDR3 is built from 18 residues. CDR3 in amino acids: CASSQEASGLSSYNEQFF. The CDR3 nucleotides are TGCGCCAGCAGCCAAGAGGCTAGCGGGTTATCCTCCTACAATGAGCAGTTCTTC.

This clonotype was seen many times. V and J are TRBV29-1 and TRBJ2-1; D unclear. The CDR3 consists of 12 residues. V was shortened by 5 bases and J by 0 bases, with 5 bases between the two germline ends. The germline V gene has CDR1 SQVTM and CDR2 ANQGSEA. This CDR3 is CSVRSSYNEQFF. CDR3 nucleotide sequence: TGCAGCGTTAGAAGCTCCTACAATGAGCAGTTCTTC.

This chain joins TRBV29-1 and TRBJ2-1; TRBD2 matches at 8 bases. Germline CDR1 SQVTM, CDR2 ANQGSEA. The ends lost 2 bases at V and 6 bases at J; junction bases unmatched: 6. The CDR3 is made up of 14 amino acids. In DNA form, the CDR3 reads TGCAGCGTTGAAAAGCGGGAGACCTCCAATGAGCAGTTCTTC. Protein: CSVEKRETSNEQFF.

The chain uses TRBV11-2 and TRBJ2-1; TRBD2 aligns across 13 bases. Germline assignment: CDR1 SGHAT and CDR2 FQNNGV. The CDR3 spans 14 residues. V lost 6 bases, J lost 11 bases, and 7 bases stayed unmatched. The CDR3 loop is CASRPGLAGEKQFF. CDR3 bases: TGTGCCAGCAGGCCAGGACTAGCGGGAGAAAAGCAGTTCTTC.

This chain uses TRBV18 with TRBJ2-1; D ambiguous. CDR1 is KGHSH and CDR2 is LQKENI in the germline V gene. The CDR3 is 12 amino acids. V shed 4 bases and J shed 8 bases, with 9 bases lying between them. The DNA of the CDR3 is TGTGCCAGCTCACAAGACCCCCATGAGCAGTTCTTC. It is translated as CASSQDPHEQFF.

This clonotype has only a few counts. The chain joins TRBV5-1 to TRBJ2-3, with D possibly TRBD1 on 6 matching bases. This CDR3 spans 15 amino acids. V was pared by 4 bases and J by 0 bases, with 12 bases between. Germline lookup yields CDR1 SGHRS and CDR2 YFSETQ. The CDR3 spells CASSPGQSSTDTQYF. In DNA form, the CDR3 reads TGCGCCAGCAGCCCCGGACAGTCTAGCACAGATACGCAGTATTTT.

This clonotype appeared a few times. This chain connects TRBV10-2 to TRBJ1-5; no clear D gene. Looked up from germline, CDR1 is WSHSY and CDR2 is SAAADI. The CDR3 has 14 amino acids. The V and J ends lost 0 bases and 9 bases respectively, with 12 bases between them. For the CDR3, the DNA is TGCGCCAGCAGTGAGTCCCCCCAGTCAGGGCCCCAGCATTTT. It translates to CASSESPQSGPQHF.

This rearrangement joins TRBV10-3 to TRBJ2-7; 8 bases are a match to TRBD2. V lost 3 bases, J lost 5 bases, and 9 bases stayed unmatched. This CDR3 comprises 15 residues. Germline V gene sequence: CDR1 ENHRY, CDR2 SYGVKD. CDR3 DNA sequence: TGTGCCATCAGTGATTGGGTTAGCGGGAACCACGAGCAGTACTTC. This sequence encodes CAISDWVSGNHEQYF.

This clonotype was seen a handful of times. The V gene is TRBV29-1, the J gene TRBJ2-5, with TRBD1 matching 8 bases. The germline CDR1 and CDR2 sequences are SQVTM and ANQGSEA. After removal of 2 bases from V and 3 bases from J, the junction contained 17 bases not matched to a gene. This CDR3 has 18 residues. CDR3 residues: CSVENLNPADREEETQYF. DNA for the CDR3: TGCAGCGTTGAAAATCTCAATCCGGCGGACAGGGAAGAAGAGACCCAGTACTTC.

The chain carries TRBV5-5 and TRBJ1-6, with 9 nucleotides matching TRBD1. Germline V lookup: CDR1 SGHKS, CDR2 YYEKEE (reference sequence). V lost 1 base and J lost 5; bases outside the gene matches: 4. The CDR3 sequence is 16 residues long. The CDR3 DNA sequence: TGTGCCAGCAGCTTGAGGGACAGGGCGAATAATTCACCCCTCCACTTT. Translating it yields CASSLRDRANNSPLHF.

There are many counts of this clonotype. V usage is TRBV10-3 and J usage is TRBJ2-1; 8 nucleotides align to TRBD2. CDR1 is ENHRY, CDR2 SYGVKD, per germline. The CDR3 consists of 15 residues. J lost 4 bases, V lost 3 bases, and 5 bases had no gene match. The chain's CDR3 is CAISDQAGVYNEQFF. The CDR3 region has the DNA TGTGCCATCAGTGATCAAGCGGGAGTTTACAATGAGCAGTTCTTC.

This clonotype was counted a few times. The J gene is TRBJ1-4, the V gene TRBV4-3; weak D call: TRBD1 (5 bases). The ends were cut back, 4 bases at V and 7 bases at J, with 19 bases in the middle. Germline assignment: CDR1 LGHNA and CDR2 YSLEER. This CDR3 contains 16 residues. CDR3 sequence reads: CASSRGHRSIFEKLFF. Written as DNA, the CDR3 is TGCGCCAGCAGCCGAGGTCACAGGAGTATTTTTGAAAAACTGTTTTTT.

This clonotype was observed a few times. The chain is built from TRBV11-2 and TRBJ2-7; either TRBD1 or TRBD2 may fit D (5 bases each). CDR1 SGHAT and CDR2 FQNNGV come from the germline V gene. The CDR3 covers 14 residues. V was cut by 0 bases and J by 2 bases, with 8 bases left in between. This chain's CDR3 is CASSLDGGAYEQYF. The CDR3 DNA follows: TGTGCCAGCAGCTTAGATGGGGGAGCCTACGAGCAGTACTTC.

There are a few counts of this clonotype. DNA of the CDR3: TGTGCCAGCGTAGCGGGAGGGCCCACAGATACGCAGTATTTT. This gives the protein CASVAGGPTDTQYF. The chain has TRBV3-1 and TRBJ2-3, with TRBD2 matching over 11 bases. The CDR3 consists of 14 residues. Germline CDR1 and CDR2: LGHDT and YNNKEL (reference sequence). V shed 8 bases and J 2 bases; nucleotides not matched to a gene: 3.

V usage is TRBV29-1 and J usage is TRBJ2-1, with 8 bases lining up with TRBD1. This CDR3 has 15 amino acids. The ends lost 5 bases at V and 0 bases at J; junction bases unmatched: 6. Germline V gene data show CDR1 as SQVTM and CDR2 as ANQGSEA. CDR3 residues: CSVPTGANSYNEQFF. As DNA, the CDR3 is TGCAGCGTTCCGACAGGGGCGAACTCCTACAATGAGCAGTTCTTC.

This clonotype was found many times. The chain combines TRBV25-1 with TRBJ2-3, with TRBD1 identical over 8 bases. The CDR3 extends over 13 amino acids. CDR1 is MGHDK, CDR2 SYGVNS, per germline. V trimming: 6 bases; J trimming: 3 bases; junction bases outside the gene matches: 2. This chain's CDR3 is CASRTGGTDTQYF. The CDR3 DNA reads TGTGCCAGCAGAACAGGGGGGACAGATACGCAGTATTTT.